This T cell receptor (beta chain) was sequenced for a study of cytomegalovirus exposure and HLA in healthy donors (dated by TCRdb to about 2017). In terms of the full investigation: According to a later analysis, the roughly 130 validation repertoires were produced on the same platform as the roughly 700 repertoires of the first cohort. The study aimed to test whether signatures of past pathogen exposure could be identified by cataloging public T cell receptors. Besides the first cohort of 666 subjects, a separate validation cohort made up of over a hundred different subjects was used. To predict cytomegalovirus infection status, the study brought together high-throughput TCR immunosequencing, statistical association of individual TCRs with disease status, and machine learning.

The library was made by the immunoSEQ multiplex PCR assay. Under the source paper's analysis protocol: A statistical classification framework was built to diagnose cytomegalovirus status from the catalog of TCR beta chain sequences. The table comes from immuneACCESS by way of TCRdb, which keeps in-frame sequences with V and J called. Part of the clones is missing from these tables; in studies checked, under half for an unresolved V gene and the rest for unknown reasons. V, J and clone size were drawn from that table, and D and trimming were deduced from the DNA. Counted in this sample were about 190,000 clones; approximately 88% of them appeared once. The ten largest clones represent under 7.5% of the sample. CDR1 and CDR2 are drawn from the germline V gene: SGHRS, YFSETQ. The CDR3, from cysteine to phenylalanine, totals 15 residues. Of all the DNA, just the CDR3 is kept, 45 bases in frame from base 1. V is shortened by 7 bases, J by 0 bases, and the region joining them spans 16 bases.

As regards this clone: No antigen is known for it. One base away there is no much larger clone; base qualities are not given.

The donors were included in the validation cohort of some 110 subjects, a group kept apart from the roughly 700-subject first cohort. What the work shows at the level of the full study, not this receptor alone: Cytomegalovirus status was reported to be diagnosed by the classifier with high specificity and sensitivity in both the original and validation cohorts. In the study, approximately 150 TCR beta chains were listed as associated with cytomegalovirus. Across donors, most TCR sequences were observed very rarely, whereas some public TCRs were present in many individuals. According to the authors, the approach could potentially be generalized to other disease states and immunological phenotypes. All 120 or so repertoires were used to score co-occurrence in the validation cohort in a later analysis, because that analysis had no HLA typing for the cohort. Of the cluster scores, roughly 95% were above 0 in a later analysis, which found that TCRs clustered in the first cohort also tended to co-occur in the 120 validation repertoires. In vitro tests confirmed that three of the cytomegalovirus-associated TCR beta chains recognize cytomegalovirus antigens.

This chain is built from TRBV5-1 and TRBJ1-1, with TRBD1 as a weak D call on 5 bases. The sample was PBMCs. The clonotype originates from a man aged 18 to 29 in good health and CMV-seropositive. CDR3 loop: CASVMGGGMNTEAFF. Here is the DNA: TGCGCCAGCGTCATGGGGGGAGGAATGAACACTGAAGCTTTCTTT.